This TCR beta chain emerged from a study of blood T cell repertoires in COVID-19 (dated by TCRdb to the early 2020s). Study-level background: Samples from collaborators originated in the United States, Italy and Spain and spanned both the acute and convalescent phases of COVID-19. The prospective study material was composed of cDNA or gDNA derived from T cells, B-cell-depleted T cells, or PBMCs. The dataset comprised deeply sampled blood TCRbeta repertoires from subjects exposed to, actively infected with, or recovered from COVID-19. The repertoires were made available in a free public database intended to serve as a resource for research on the immune response to SARS-CoV-2. Samples were obtained from the ongoing ImmuneRACE study (first 160 participants) and from 1,254 subjects provided by 6 global collaborators. Sample metadata almost always included a de-identified subject ID, COVID-19 status, age in years and sex. Where available, HLA class I and class II types were taken from metadata supplied by the sample provider and were not determined by assay-based typing.

Study-wide findings and limitations: Clinical and demographic metadata were provided uncurated, with the amount varying by source and participant.

Concerning this clone itself: The specificity of this receptor is unknown. No base qualities exist here, and no much larger clone lies one base off it.

The immunoSEQ Assay, a bias-controlled multiplex PCR, was used to amplify TCRbeta CDR3 regions from genomic DNA. For the original study's pipeline: Within the assay, amplification of reference gene primers was used to estimate how many nucleated cells each sample contained. To quantify the absolute abundance of each unique TCRbeta CDR3 rearrangement, sequence reads were collapsed and filtered. Productive Simpson clonality was computed per sample as the square root of Simpson's diversity index over productive rearrangements. In TCRdb, the immuneACCESS table is reduced to in-frame sequences with V and J assigned. These tables do not hold every clone; where another copy was compared, an unresolved V gene accounts for under half, and the others remain unexplained. Clone size and V and J calls were adopted from that table, with D and trimming inferred from the DNA. The sample has about 93,000 clones on record, roughly 79% of them singletons. Jointly, the top ten make up 16% of the sample.

CDR1 and CDR2 (LNHDA, SQIVND) derive from the germline V gene (reference sequence). V loses 9 bases of germline sequence and J loses 7 bases, and the interval between the two ends is 15 bases. Reading from cysteine to phenylalanine, the CDR3 counts 13 amino acids. Left in the record is the CDR3 DNA by itself, 39 bases read in frame from the first base. Collaborating institutions collected whole blood in K2EDTA tubes following their own protocols. Collaborator samples were shipped for TCRbeta analysis as frozen whole blood, isolated PBMCs, or DNA extracted from either sample type. The origin of this receptor is a human donor in a cohort sampled during active COVID-19. The rearrangement combines TRBV19 with TRBJ1-4; possibly the D gene is TRBD1, per 6 matching bases. Sequencing was done on a sample of peripheral blood. The DNA sequence reads TGTGCCAGCACGGGGACAATCGGTGAAAAACTGTTTTTT. This translates into CASTGTIGEKLFF.